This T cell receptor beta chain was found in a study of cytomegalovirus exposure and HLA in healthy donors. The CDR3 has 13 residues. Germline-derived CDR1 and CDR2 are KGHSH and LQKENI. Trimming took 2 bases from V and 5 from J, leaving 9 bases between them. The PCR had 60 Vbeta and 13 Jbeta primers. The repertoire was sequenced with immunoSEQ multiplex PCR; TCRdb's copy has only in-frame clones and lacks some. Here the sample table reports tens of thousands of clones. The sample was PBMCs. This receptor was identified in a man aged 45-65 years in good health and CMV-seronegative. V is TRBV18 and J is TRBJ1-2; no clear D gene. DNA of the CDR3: TGTGCCAGCTCACCAGATGTCAGATATGGCTACACCTTC. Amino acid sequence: CASSPDVRYGYTF. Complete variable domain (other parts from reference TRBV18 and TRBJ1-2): NAGVMQNPRHLVRRRGQEARLRCSPMKGHSHVYWYRQLPEEGLKFMVYLQKENIIDESGMPKERFSAEFPKEGPSILRIQQVVRGDSAAYFCASSPDVRYGYTFGSGTRLTVV.